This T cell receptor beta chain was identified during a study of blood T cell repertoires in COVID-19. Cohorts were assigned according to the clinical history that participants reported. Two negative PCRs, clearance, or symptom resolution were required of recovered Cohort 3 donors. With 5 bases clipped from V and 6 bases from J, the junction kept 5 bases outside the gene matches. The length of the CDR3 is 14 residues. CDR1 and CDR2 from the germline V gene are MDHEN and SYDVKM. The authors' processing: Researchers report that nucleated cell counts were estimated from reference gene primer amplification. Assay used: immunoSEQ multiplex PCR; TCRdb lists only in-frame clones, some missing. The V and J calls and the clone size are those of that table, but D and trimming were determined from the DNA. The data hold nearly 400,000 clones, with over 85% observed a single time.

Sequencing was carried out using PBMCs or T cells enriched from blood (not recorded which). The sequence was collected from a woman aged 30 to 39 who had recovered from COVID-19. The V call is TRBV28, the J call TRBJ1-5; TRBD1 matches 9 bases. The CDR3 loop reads CASSTGTGPQPQHF. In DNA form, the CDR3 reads TGTGCCAGCAGTACCGGGACAGGGCCTCAGCCCCAGCATTTT.